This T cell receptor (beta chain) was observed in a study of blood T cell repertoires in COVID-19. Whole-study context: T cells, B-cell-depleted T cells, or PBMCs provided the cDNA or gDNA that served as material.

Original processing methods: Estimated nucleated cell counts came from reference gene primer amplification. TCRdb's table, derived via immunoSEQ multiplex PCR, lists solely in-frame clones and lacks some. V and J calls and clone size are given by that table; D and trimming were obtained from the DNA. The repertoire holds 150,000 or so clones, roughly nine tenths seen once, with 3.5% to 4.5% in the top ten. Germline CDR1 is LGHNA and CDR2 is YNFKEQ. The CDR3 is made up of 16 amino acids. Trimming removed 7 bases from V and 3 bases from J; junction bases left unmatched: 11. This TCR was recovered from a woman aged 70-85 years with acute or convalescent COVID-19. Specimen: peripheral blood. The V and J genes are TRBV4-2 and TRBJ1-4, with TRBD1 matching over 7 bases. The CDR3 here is CASTLLPGQPNEKLFF. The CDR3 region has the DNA TGTGCCAGCACCCTTCTCCCGGGACAGCCTAATGAAAAACTGTTTTTT.